This T cell receptor beta chain was sequenced in a study of control samples from healthy donors and cancer patients. Germline loops: CDR1 MNHEY, CDR2 SVGAGI. Trimming shortened V by 5 bases and J by 5 bases, and 12 bases separated the two germline ends. The CDR3 is 13 residues long. This clone was counted between two and nine times. Repertoires were generated with immunoSEQ multiplex PCR, while TCRdb's copy carries only in-frame clones and drops some. The table lists around 100,000 clones, more than 75% of them singletons. Sequencing was done on a sample of blood. The sequence was obtained from a woman in her 50s in good health. The chain has TRBV6-5 and TRBJ1-2; D unresolved. The CDR3 nucleotides read TGTGCCAGCAGTCCGGGGAGCGTGTATGGCTACACCTTC. It codes for CASSPGSVYGYTF.